This section outlines one T cell receptor (beta chain) sequence together with its context. Its matching antigen is unknown. This entry belongs to a study of T-cell reconstitution after alpha-beta-depleted transplantation in children. Germline V gene lookup returns CDR1 SGHTA and CDR2 FQGNSA. Trimming cost V 2 bases and J 8 bases; bases outside gene matches: 10. The CDR3 contains 15 residues. Study-wide points: T-cell counts and diversity at one year following transplant were attributed mainly to newly produced T cells. It was surviving recipient T cells and thymic progenitors that gave some patients high TCRbeta diversity at day 60. Reports say that about two months after transplant, the alpha-beta T cells came out of several hundred graft clones that had expanded.

Library preparation (for TCRbeta) was performed with unique molecular identifiers. TCRdb fed the PCR reads into MiXCR, producing one record per CDR3 protein. The top ten hold about 98% of the sample, which has 55,000 to 65,000 distinct CDR3 sequences, approximately 43% seen once. Sequencing was performed on PBMCs, mostly from graft donor cells, taken 360 days after TCRalphabeta/CD19-depleted stem cell transplant. The chain has TRBV7-2 and TRBJ1-2; 8 positions match TRBD1. The TCR comes from a male patient aged 10 to 17 who had a stem cell transplant for acute lymphoblastic leukemia, so the T cells may come from the graft donor. The CDR3 spells CASSLRDRWREGYTF. The DNA of the CDR3 is TGTGCCAGCAGCTTACGGGACAGGTGGCGCGAAGGCTACACCTTC. Combining the CDR3 with reference TRBV7-2 and TRBJ1-2 gives the whole variable domain GAGVSQSPSNKVTEKGKDVELRCDPISGHTALYWYRQSLGQGLEFLIYFQGNSAPDKSGLPSDRFSAERTGGSVSTLTIQRTQQEDSAVYLCASSLRDRWREGYTFGSGTRLTVV.